The 13 T cell receptor beta chains listed next were all sequenced from one sample in a study of post-analysis software for immune sequencing data. Study-wide points: The five TRBV segments detected at higher frequency in patients than in controls included TRBV5-6, TRBV5-1 and TRBV20-1.

Which antigens these TCRs recognize remains unknown. Libraries were made from TCR beta cDNA, and they carried unique molecular identifiers. MiXCR was run by TCRdb on the PCR reads, yielding one entry per CDR3 protein. The repertoire holds a few hundred thousand distinct CDR3 sequences, with about 39% as singletons. Specimen: blood. These receptors came from a girl between 2 and 10 years old with multiple sclerosis.

CDR3 DNA sequence: TGTGCCAGCAGCTTAGGTGGATTTACGAACACCGGGGAGCTGTTTTTT. Translated: CASSLGGFTNTGELFF. This chain uses TRBV7-9 with TRBJ2-2; D uncertain. Trimming took 1 base from V and 0 from J, leaving 9 bases between them. The CDR3 is made up of 16 amino acids. From germline, CDR1 is SEHNR and CDR2 FQNEAQ (reference sequence).

This chain uses TRBV4-1 with TRBJ1-4, with no clear D. Trimming pared 0 bases from V and 8 bases from J, leaving 10 bases between. Germline V lookup: CDR1 MGHRA, CDR2 YSYEKL. The CDR3 has 14 residues. In nucleotides, the CDR3 is TGCGCCAGCAGCCAAGATAAAGAGGAGGAAAAACTGTTTTTT. It translates to CASSQDKEEEKLFF.

The rearrangement uses TRBV7-2 and TRBJ2-5; 8 bases line up with TRBD1. CDR1 is SGHTA, CDR2 FQGNSA, per germline. J lost 4 bases, V lost 4 bases, and 8 bases had no gene match. This CDR3 is built from 15 residues. The CDR3: CASSSGQGRTETQYF. In nucleotides, the CDR3 is TGTGCCAGCAGCTCCGGACAGGGTAGAACAGAGACCCAGTACTTC.

This chain connects TRBV27 to TRBJ1-2; 11 nucleotides align to TRBD1. After removal of 6 bases from V and 4 bases from J, the junction contained 10 bases not matched to a gene. Germline lookup yields CDR1 MNHEY and CDR2 SMNVEV (reference sequence). The CDR3 covers 16 residues. The CDR3 loop is CASSHWGTGGFYGYTF. CDR3 in DNA: TGTGCCAGCAGCCATTGGGGGACAGGGGGGTTCTATGGCTACACCTTC.

V usage is TRBV6-5 and J usage is TRBJ2-4, with 8 nucleotides matching TRBD1. Germline CDR1 and CDR2: MNHEY and SVGAGI. With V trimmed by 4 bases and J by 2 bases, 10 bases remained unmatched. The CDR3 is 17 residues long. Here the CDR3 reads CASSSGQGLGPKNIQYF. The CDR3 nucleotides read TGTGCCAGCAGTTCCGGACAGGGATTGGGTCCCAAAAACATTCAGTACTTC.

V gene TRBV5-1 combines with J gene TRBJ2-5; D gene ambiguous. The CDR3 contains 14 residues. Trimming removed 4 bases from V and 1 base from J, with 11 bases in between. Germline CDR1 is SGHRS and CDR2 is YFSETQ. The CDR3 region is CASSPRVLQETQYF. The CDR3 DNA reads as TGCGCCAGCAGCCCAAGGGTCCTCCAAGAGACCCAGTACTTC.

The chain employs TRBV7-9 and TRBJ2-7, with 9 bases matching TRBD1. CDR3 length: 16 amino acids. Germline assignment: CDR1 SEHNR and CDR2 FQNEAQ (reference sequence). V lost 8 bases, J lost 1 base, and 12 bases stayed unmatched. In DNA form, the CDR3 reads TGTGCCAGCGGGCGAACACCGGGACAGGGATCCTACGAGCAGTACTTC. Translated, it gives CASGRTPGQGSYEQYF.

The chain links TRBV4-1 to TRBJ2-1; possible D gene TRBD1, 5 bases. The V end lost 0 bases, the J end lost 7 bases, and 19 bases lay between the germline ends. Per germline, CDR1 MGHRA and CDR2 YSYEKL. CDR3 length: 17 residues. CDR3 loop: CASSQDSRKVRGNEQFF. Written as DNA, the CDR3 is TGCGCCAGCAGCCAAGATAGTCGGAAAGTTAGGGGAAATGAGCAGTTCTTC.

This clonotype has a handful of counts. The chain links TRBV6-1 to TRBJ2-5, with D perhaps matching TRBD2 (6 bases). The V end lost 3 bases, the J end lost 5 bases, and 16 bases lay between the germline ends. Germline V gene data show CDR1 as MNHNS and CDR2 as SASEGT. The CDR3 is made up of 15 amino acids. The CDR3 DNA reads as TGTGCCAGCAGTGACCCGGGACTGCTAACGGAGACCCAGTACTTC. As protein: CASSDPGLLTETQYF.

The rearrangement links TRBV18 to TRBJ2-3; D not certain. V lost 3 bases and J lost 4, with 5 bases in between. From germline, CDR1 is KGHSH and CDR2 LQKENI. This CDR3 contains 12 residues. CDR3 amino acids: CASSPRPDTQYF. The CDR3 DNA reads as TGTGCCAGCTCACCGAGGCCAGATACGCAGTATTTT.

CDR3 sequence: CASSFRMGSYGYTF. In DNA form, the CDR3 reads TGTGCCAGCAGTTTTCGTATGGGGTCCTATGGCTACACCTTC. The gene calls are TRBV12-3 or TRBV12-4 and TRBJ1-2; no clear D gene. This CDR3 has 14 residues. The germline V and J ends were trimmed by 3 bases and 4 bases, with 12 bases remaining between them.

This clonotype appeared a few times. CDR3 protein: CASSQGQGPDTQYF. CDR3 nucleotide sequence: TGCGCCAGCAGCCAAGGACAGGGGCCAGATACGCAGTATTTT. The chain has TRBV5-1 and TRBJ2-3, with 9 bases aligning to TRBD1. Trimming cost V 4 bases and J 4 bases; bases outside gene matches: 4. This CDR3 region has 14 residues. CDR1 is SGHRS, CDR2 YFSETQ, per germline. Using reference TRBV5-1 and TRBJ2-3 for the parts outside the CDR3, the full variable domain is KAGVTQTPRYLIKTRGQQVTLSCSPISGHRSVSWYQQTPGQGLQFLFEYFSETQRNKGNFPGRFSGRQFSNSRSEMNVSTLELGDSALYLCASSQGQGPDTQYFGPGTRLTVL.

This chain links TRBV28 with TRBJ2-4, with D possibly matching TRBD2 (5 bases). This CDR3 spans 15 amino acids. The V gene's germline CDR1 is MDHEN and CDR2 SYDVKM. V lost 2 bases, J lost 8 bases, and 16 bases lay in between. The chain's CDR3 is CASSLGGSARDIQYF. CDR3 coding DNA: TGTGCCAGCAGTTTAGGAGGCTCCGCTCGAGACATTCAGTACTTC.